The clone carrying this T cell receptor (beta chain) was detected only a few times. This table comes from immunoSEQ multiplex PCR, and its TCRdb copy is limited to in-frame clones, with some not included. The repertoire includes about 160,000 clones, 79% of them detected once, and approximately 7.7% sits in the top ten. This record comes from a study of blood T cell repertoires in COVID-19. Germline V gene data show CDR1 as MNHNS and CDR2 as SASEGT. The CDR3 runs 15 residues. The V and J ends lost 3 bases and 3 bases, in that order; junction bases with no gene match: 7. The sample comprised peripheral blood. This chain joins TRBV6-1 and TRBJ1-2; 7 bases are shared with TRBD1. The receptor was isolated from a woman in her sixties with COVID-19, enrolled during active disease. DNA of the CDR3: TGTGCCAGCAGTGATGAGGGGGCGCTCTACTATGGCTACACCTTC. This sequence encodes CASSDEGALYYGYTF.